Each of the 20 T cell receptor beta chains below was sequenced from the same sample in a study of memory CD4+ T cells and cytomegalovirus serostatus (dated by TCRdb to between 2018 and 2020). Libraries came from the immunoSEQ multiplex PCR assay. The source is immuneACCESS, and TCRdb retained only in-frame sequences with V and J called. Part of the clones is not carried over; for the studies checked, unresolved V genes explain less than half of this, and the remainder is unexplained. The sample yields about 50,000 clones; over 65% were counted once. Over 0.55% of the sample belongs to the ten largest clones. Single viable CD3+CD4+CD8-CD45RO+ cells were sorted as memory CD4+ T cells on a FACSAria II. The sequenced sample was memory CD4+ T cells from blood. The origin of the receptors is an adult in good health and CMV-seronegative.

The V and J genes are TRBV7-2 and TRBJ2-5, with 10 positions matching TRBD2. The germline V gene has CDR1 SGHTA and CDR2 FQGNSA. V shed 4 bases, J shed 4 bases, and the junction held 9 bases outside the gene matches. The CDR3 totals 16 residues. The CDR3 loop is CASSSLSGGGGETQYF. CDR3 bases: TGTGCCAGCAGCTCACTAAGCGGGGGGGGCGGAGAGACCCAGTACTTC. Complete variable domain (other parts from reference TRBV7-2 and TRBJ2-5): GAGVSQSPSNKVTEKGKDVELRCDPISGHTALYWYRQSLGQGLEFLIYFQGNSAPDKSGLPSDRFSAERTGGSVSTLTIQRTQQEDSAVYLCASSSLSGGGGETQYFGPGTRLLVL.

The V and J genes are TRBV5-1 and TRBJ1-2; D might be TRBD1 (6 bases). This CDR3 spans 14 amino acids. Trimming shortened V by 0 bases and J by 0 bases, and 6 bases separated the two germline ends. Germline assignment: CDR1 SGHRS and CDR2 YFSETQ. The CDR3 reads CASSLDRANYGYTF. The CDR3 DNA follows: TGCGCCAGCAGCTTGGACAGGGCTAACTATGGCTACACCTTC.

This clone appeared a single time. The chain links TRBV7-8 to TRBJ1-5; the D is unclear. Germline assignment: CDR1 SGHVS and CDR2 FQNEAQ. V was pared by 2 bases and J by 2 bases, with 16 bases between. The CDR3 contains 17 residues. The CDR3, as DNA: TGTGCCAGCAGCTTACCCGGAATGCTTCGGGGCAATCAGCCCCAGCATTTT. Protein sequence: CASSLPGMLRGNQPQHF.

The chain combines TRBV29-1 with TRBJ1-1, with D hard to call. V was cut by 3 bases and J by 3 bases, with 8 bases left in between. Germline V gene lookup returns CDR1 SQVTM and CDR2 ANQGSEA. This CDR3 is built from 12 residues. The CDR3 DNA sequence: TGCAGCGTTGACCCGAGGGACACTGAAGCTTTCTTT. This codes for CSVDPRDTEAFF.

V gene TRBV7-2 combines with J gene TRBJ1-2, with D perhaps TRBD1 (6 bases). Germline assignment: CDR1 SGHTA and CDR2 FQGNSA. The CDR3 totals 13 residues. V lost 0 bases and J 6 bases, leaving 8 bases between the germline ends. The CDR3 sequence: CASSLAYRDGYTF. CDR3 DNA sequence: TGTGCCAGCAGCTTAGCTTACAGGGATGGCTACACCTTC.

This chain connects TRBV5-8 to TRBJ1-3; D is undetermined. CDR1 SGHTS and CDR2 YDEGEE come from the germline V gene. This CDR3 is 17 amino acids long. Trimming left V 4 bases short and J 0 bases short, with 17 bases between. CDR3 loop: CASSPEGTRSSGNTIYF. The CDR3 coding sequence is TGTGCCAGCAGCCCCGAGGGCACTCGAAGCTCTGGAAACACCATATATTTT.

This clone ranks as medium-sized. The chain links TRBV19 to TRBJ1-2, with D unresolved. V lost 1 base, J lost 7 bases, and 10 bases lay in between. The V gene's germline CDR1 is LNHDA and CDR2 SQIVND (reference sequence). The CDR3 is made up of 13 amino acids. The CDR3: CASSIARQGGYTF. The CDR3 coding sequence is TGTGCCAGTAGTATAGCAAGGCAAGGTGGCTACACCTTC.

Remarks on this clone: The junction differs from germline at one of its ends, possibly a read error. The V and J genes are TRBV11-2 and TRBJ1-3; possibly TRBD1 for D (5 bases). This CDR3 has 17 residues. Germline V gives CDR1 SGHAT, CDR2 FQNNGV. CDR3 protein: CASSLRTVGASGSTIYF. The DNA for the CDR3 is TGTGCCAGCAGCTTAAGGACGGTAGGGGCGTCGGGAAGCACCATATATTTT.

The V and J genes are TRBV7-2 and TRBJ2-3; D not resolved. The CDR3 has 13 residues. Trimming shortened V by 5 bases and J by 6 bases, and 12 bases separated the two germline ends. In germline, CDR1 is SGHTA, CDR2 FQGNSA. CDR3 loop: CASSARTSDTQYF. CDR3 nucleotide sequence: TGTGCCAGCAGCGCCCGGACCTCGGATACGCAGTATTTT.

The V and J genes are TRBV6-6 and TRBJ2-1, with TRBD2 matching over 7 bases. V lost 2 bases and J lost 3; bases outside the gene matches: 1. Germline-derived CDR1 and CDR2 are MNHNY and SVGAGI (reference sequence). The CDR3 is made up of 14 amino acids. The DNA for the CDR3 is TGTGCCAGCAGTTACGGGGGGGTCTACAATGAGCAGTTCTTC. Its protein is CASSYGGVYNEQFF.

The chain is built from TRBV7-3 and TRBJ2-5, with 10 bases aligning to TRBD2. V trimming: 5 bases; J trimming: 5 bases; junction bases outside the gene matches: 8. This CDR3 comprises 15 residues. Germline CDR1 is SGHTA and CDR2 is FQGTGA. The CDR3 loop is CASSESGGAVETQYF. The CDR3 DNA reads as TGTGCCAGCAGCGAAAGCGGGGGGGCCGTGGAGACCCAGTACTTC.

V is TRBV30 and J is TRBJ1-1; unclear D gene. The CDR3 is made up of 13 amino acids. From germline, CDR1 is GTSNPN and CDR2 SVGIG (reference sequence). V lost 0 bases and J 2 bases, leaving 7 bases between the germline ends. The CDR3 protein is CAWSVLINTEAFF. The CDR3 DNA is TGTGCCTGGAGTGTACTGATTAACACTGAAGCTTTCTTT. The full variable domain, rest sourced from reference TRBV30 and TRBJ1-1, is SQTIHQWPATLVQPVGSPLSLECTVEGTSNPNLYWYRQAAGRGLQLLFYSVGIGQISSEVPQNLSASRPQDRQFILSSKKLLLSDSGFYLCAWSVLINTEAFFGQGTRLTVV.

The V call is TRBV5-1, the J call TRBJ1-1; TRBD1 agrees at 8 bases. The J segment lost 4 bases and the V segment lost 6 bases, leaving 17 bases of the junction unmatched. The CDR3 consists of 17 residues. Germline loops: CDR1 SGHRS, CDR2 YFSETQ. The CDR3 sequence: CASTPGGTGQPSTEAFF. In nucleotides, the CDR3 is TGCGCCAGCACCCCAGGGGGCACAGGGCAACCGAGCACTGAAGCTTTCTTT.

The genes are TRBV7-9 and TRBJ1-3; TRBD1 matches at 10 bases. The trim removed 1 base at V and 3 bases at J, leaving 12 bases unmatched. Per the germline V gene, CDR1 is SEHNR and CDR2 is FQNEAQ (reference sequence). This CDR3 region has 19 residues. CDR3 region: CASSLVRLRTGGDGNTIYF. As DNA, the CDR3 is TGTGCCAGCAGCTTAGTAAGGTTGCGGACAGGGGGAGATGGAAACACCATATATTTT.

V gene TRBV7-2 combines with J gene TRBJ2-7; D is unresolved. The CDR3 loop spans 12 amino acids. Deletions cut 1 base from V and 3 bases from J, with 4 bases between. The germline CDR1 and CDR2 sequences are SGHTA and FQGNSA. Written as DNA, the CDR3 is TGTGCCAGCAGCTTAGAGGTCTACGAGCAGTACTTC. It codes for CASSLEVYEQYF.

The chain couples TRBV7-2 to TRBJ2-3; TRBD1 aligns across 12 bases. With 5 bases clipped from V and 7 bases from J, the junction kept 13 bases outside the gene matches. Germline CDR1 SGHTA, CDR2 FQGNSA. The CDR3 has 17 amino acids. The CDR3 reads CASSPKGQGALRYTQYF. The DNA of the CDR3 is TGTGCCAGCAGCCCCAAGGGACAGGGGGCGTTACGATATACGCAGTATTTT.

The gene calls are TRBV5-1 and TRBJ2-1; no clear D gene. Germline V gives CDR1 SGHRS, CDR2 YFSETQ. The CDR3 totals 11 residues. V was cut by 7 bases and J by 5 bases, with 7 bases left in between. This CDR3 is CASQLDNEQFF. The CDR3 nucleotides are TGCGCCAGCCAACTCGACAATGAGCAGTTCTTC.

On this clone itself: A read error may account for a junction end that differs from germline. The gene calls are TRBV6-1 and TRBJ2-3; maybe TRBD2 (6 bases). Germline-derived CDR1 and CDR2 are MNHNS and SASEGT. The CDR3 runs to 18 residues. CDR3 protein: CASREGRDSSGVTDTQYF. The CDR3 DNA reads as TGTGCCAGCAGGGAAGGCCGGGACTCAAGTGGCGTCACAGATACGCAGTATTTT.

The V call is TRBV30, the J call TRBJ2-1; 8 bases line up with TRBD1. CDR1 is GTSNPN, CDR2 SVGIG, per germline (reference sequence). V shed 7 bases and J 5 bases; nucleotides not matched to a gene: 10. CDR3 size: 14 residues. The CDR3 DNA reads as TGTGCCTCCCCTAGGACAGGGCGTCACAATGAGCAGTTCTTC. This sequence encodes CASPRTGRHNEQFF.

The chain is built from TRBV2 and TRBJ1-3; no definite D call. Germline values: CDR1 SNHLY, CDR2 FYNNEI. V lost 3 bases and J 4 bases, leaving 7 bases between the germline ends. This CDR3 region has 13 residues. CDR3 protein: CASSEDSGNTIYF. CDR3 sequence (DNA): TGTGCCAGCAGTGAGGACTCGGGAAACACCATATATTTT. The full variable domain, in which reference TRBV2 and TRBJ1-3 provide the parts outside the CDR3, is EPEVTQTPSHQVTQMGQEVILRCVPISNHLYFYWYRQILGQKVEFLVSFYNNEISEKSEIFDDQFSVERPDGSNFTLKIRSTKLEDSAMYFCASSEDSGNTIYFGEGSWLTVV.